These 10 T cell receptor beta chains came from one sample sequenced in a study of neurological immune-mediated disorders. TCRdb independently ran MiXCR on the 5' RACE reads; one entry per CDR3 protein. The sample carries roughly 70,000 distinct CDR3 sequences, less than 4% recorded once. Sequencing used PBMCs. These receptors all come from a man aged 25 to 40 with multiple sclerosis.

This clonotype was seen many times. The J gene is TRBJ2-2, the V gene TRBV7-2; maybe TRBD2 (6 bases). This CDR3 region has 13 residues. V lost 4 bases and J 5 bases, leaving 8 bases between the germline ends. Looked up from germline, CDR1 is SGHTA and CDR2 is FQGNSA. The CDR3 spells CASSWRATGELFF. The CDR3 DNA reads as TGTGCCAGCAGCTGGAGGGCGACCGGGGAGCTGTTTTTT. The full variable domain, in which reference TRBV7-2 and TRBJ2-2 provide the parts outside the CDR3, is GAGVSQSPSNKVTEKGKDVELRCDPISGHTALYWYRQSLGQGLEFLIYFQGNSAPDKSGLPSDRFSAERTGGSVSTLTIQRTQQEDSAVYLCASSWRATGELFFGEGSRLTVL.

This clonotype was observed many times. This chain links TRBV20-1 with TRBJ1-5; 9 bases map to TRBD1. Per germline, CDR1 DFQATT and CDR2 SNEGSKA (reference sequence). The CDR3 totals 14 residues. Germline trimming cut 5 bases from V and 7 bases from J; bases unmatched to any gene: 9. In DNA, the CDR3 is TGCAGTGCTGAAACAGGGGGCGCAAGGCAGCCCCAGCATTTT. As protein: CSAETGGARQPQHF.

This clonotype was counted many times. The V and J genes are TRBV4-1 and TRBJ2-5; D is uncertain. V was clipped by 8 bases and J by 5 bases, with 18 bases between them. Looked up from germline, CDR1 is MGHRA and CDR2 is YSYEKL. This CDR3 region has 14 residues. The CDR3 DNA is TGCGCCAGCGGAGAGACATCCTCGAGGGAGACCCAGTACTTC. Amino acid sequence: CASGETSSRETQYF.

This clonotype has at least ten counts. The chain has TRBV5-1 and TRBJ2-7, with D unresolved. The V end was cut by 0 bases, the J end by 2 bases, with 12 bases between. The CDR3 runs 15 residues. Germline V gives CDR1 SGHRS, CDR2 YFSETQ. This CDR3 reads CASSLGWSDTYEQYF. CDR3 nucleotides: TGCGCCAGCAGCTTGGGATGGTCTGACACCTACGAGCAGTACTTC.

This clonotype has a count of ten or more. This chain connects TRBV20-1 to TRBJ1-1, with D perhaps matching TRBD1 (6 bases). The CDR3 spans 14 residues. V shed 1 base and J shed 1 base, with 10 bases lying between them. Germline CDR1 DFQATT, CDR2 SNEGSKA (reference sequence). CDR3: CSARGRTANTEAFF. The CDR3 bases are TGCAGTGCTAGAGGGAGGACAGCGAACACTGAAGCTTTCTTT.

The chain carries TRBV7-8 and TRBJ2-3; no firm D call. The CDR3 loop spans 13 amino acids. The germline V gene has CDR1 SGHVS and CDR2 FQNEAQ. Trimming removed 5 bases at V and 3 bases at J, with 9 bases between. In DNA form, the CDR3 reads TGTGCCAGCAGCCCGTCCGGGACAGATACGCAGTATTTT. Translating gives CASSPSGTDTQYF.

This clonotype was counted many times. The V and J genes are TRBV15 and TRBJ1-2, with D perhaps matching TRBD1 (5 bases). CDR1 and CDR2 (germline): LNHNV, YYDKDF (reference sequence). V was pared by 0 bases and J by 7 bases, with 12 bases between. This CDR3 comprises 14 residues. This chain's CDR3 is CATSRDNRGAGYTF. In DNA form, the CDR3 reads TGTGCCACCAGCAGAGATAACAGAGGGGCTGGCTACACCTTC.

This clonotype came up many times. The chain uses TRBV20-1 and TRBJ2-5; 14 positions match TRBD2. The CDR3 loop spans 15 amino acids. J was trimmed by 5 bases and V by 5 bases; bases with no gene match: 7. In germline, CDR1 is DFQATT, CDR2 SNEGSKA (reference sequence). The CDR3, as DNA: TGCAGTGCTCTGACTAGCGGGGGGGCCCGGGAGACCCAGTACTTC. This sequence encodes CSALTSGGARETQYF.

This clonotype occurred many times. The chain uses TRBV5-8 and TRBJ1-2; TRBD1 matches at 8 bases. Trimming at V came to 4 bases and at J to 4 bases, leaving 6 bases not matched to a gene. CDR3 length: 14 residues. CDR1 and CDR2 (germline): SGHTS, YDEGEE. Here the CDR3 reads CASSPPDRGYGYTF. DNA for the CDR3: TGTGCCAGCAGCCCACCCGACAGGGGCTATGGCTACACCTTC.

This clonotype came up many times. At one end, the junction sequence differs from germline, possibly due to a read error. This sequence joins TRBV5-1 and TRBJ1-6; D unclear. CDR3 length equals 14 residues. CDR1 is SGHRS, CDR2 YFSETQ, per germline. Here the CDR3 reads CASSWKLYNSPLNF. Here the CDR3 DNA reads TGCGCCAGCAGCTGGAAGCTCTATAATTCACCCCTCAACTTT.